This T cell receptor beta chain was retrieved from a study of PD-1 blockade in classical Hodgkin lymphoma. In the study overall: On a schedule of every 2 weeks, patients received nivolumab 3 mg/kg intravenously.

With regard to this clone: Its cognate antigen is unknown.

Relapse after autologous stem cell transplantation occurred in every patient, and brentuximab vedotin exposure varied. Classification of best responses gave complete response, partial response or progressive disease. Looked up from germline, CDR1 is SGHRS and CDR2 is YFSETQ. CDR3 length: 15 amino acids. The V and J ends lost 4 bases and 2 bases, in that order; junction bases with no gene match: 6. Whole-study findings and limits: Newly diagnosed patients had baseline TCR diversity that was reportedly lower than that of healthy donors. Individuals initiating nivolumab under 1 year after ASCT were excluded.

Clones were sequenced by immunoSEQ multiplex PCR, and TCRdb holds only the in-frame ones, with some missing. The sample has about 46,000 clones, around 70% seen once. This chain joins TRBV5-1 and TRBJ2-5; TRBD1 matches at 9 bases. This receptor was taken from a human donor with classical Hodgkin lymphoma. This specimen consisted of peripheral blood mononuclear cells (PBMCs), obtained at baseline. In nucleotides, the CDR3 is TGCGCCAGCAGCCACTACAGGGGGCGACAAGAGACCCAGTACTTC. This encodes CASSHYRGRQETQYF.